This record covers a single TCR beta chain. The data belong to a study of blood T cell repertoires in COVID-19. The wider study: PBMCs, B-cell-depleted T cells, or T cells were the source of the cDNA or gDNA that made up the material.

In the authors' methods: Scientists estimated how many nucleated cells there were by amplifying reference gene primers. The assay was immunoSEQ multiplex PCR, and TCRdb's table has in-frame clones only and misses some. The V and J calls and clone size come from that table; D and trimming were worked out from the DNA. The sample contains 300,000 to 350,000 clones, 90% of which appear only once. Enrollment of patients from Seattle took place during active infection, with longitudinal follow-up. Sequencing input: peripheral blood. The source is a woman aged 25-40 years with COVID-19, enrolled during active disease.

CDR3 region: CASSAAGSSYEQYF. The DNA for the CDR3 is TGTGCCAGCAGTGCGGCGGGTTCTTCCTACGAGCAGTACTTC. The chain employs TRBV2 and TRBJ2-7; possibly TRBD2 for D (5 bases). The CDR3 contains 14 residues. The V end was cut by 4 bases, the J end by 1 base, with 11 bases between. Per the germline V gene, CDR1 is SNHLY and CDR2 is FYNNEI. The complete variable domain, with remaining parts taken from reference TRBV2 and TRBJ2-7, reads EPEVTQTPSHQVTQMGQEVILRCVPISNHLYFYWYRQILGQKVEFLVSFYNNEISEKSEIFDDQFSVERPDGSNFTLKIRSTKLEDSAMYFCASSAAGSSYEQYFGPGTRLTVT.